This T cell receptor beta chain is from a study of vaccination and CD4 T cells after COVID-19 (dated by TCRdb to between 2021 and 2024). Broadly, across the study: Convalescent patients had a positive SARS-CoV-2 result on nasal swab PCR, and of these patients, nine had mild disease and one had severe disease. In the convalescent cohort there were six males and four females, among whom were two Hispanic individuals, seven Caucasians, two Asians and one multiracial person. Participants got two doses of the Pfizer-BioNTech BNT162b2 vaccine (n=8) or two doses of the Moderna mRNA-1273 vaccine (n=2). Post-COVID blood samples from convalescent patients were collected a median of approximately 100 days after diagnosis, with a range of roughly 30 to 161 days. Post-vaccine blood samples were obtained a median of about 72 days after the second vaccine dose, with a range of roughly 13 to 250 days. For stimulating the cultures, overlapping spike peptide pools were used, derived from SARS-CoV-2 as well as from the common cold coronaviruses HCoV-NL63, HCoV-OC43 and HCoV-229E. Control cultures received a CEFX viral epitope pool as the positive control, an HIV-1 Nef peptide pool as the negative control, or no peptide. The spike-specific CD4+ TCR repertoire was compared before and after mRNA vaccination in under 11 COVID-19 convalescent patients and a handful of infection-naive healthy vaccine recipients. Results the study describes overall, beyond this receptor: Although the median number of SARS-CoV-2-reactive clonotypes went up from roughly 20 after infection to 35 to 40 after vaccination, the increase was not significant. The study included relatively few convalescent patients and did not analyze early timepoints after natural infection. In convalescent patients, a median about 86% of post-vaccine SARS-CoV-2-reactive clones were detected only after vaccination, suggesting vaccine-specific priming. Of the vaccine-specific clones found in convalescent patients, nearly all (304 of 307) were mono-reactive for SARS-CoV-2 spike instead of being cross-reactive with common cold coronaviruses.

Note on this clonotype: It has no known antigen specificity. No per-base quality is available; no much larger clone lies one base away.

Preparation of the library involved PCR. DNA from cultured CD4+ T cells was subjected to TCR sequencing with the Oncomine TCR Beta short-read assay at the Johns Hopkins FTIC core. Genomic DNA was extracted from the cultured CD4+ T cells with the QIAamp micro DNA kit. Oncomine TCR Beta libraries from cultured CD4+ T cells were pooled with unique dual indexes and sequenced on an Illumina iSeq 100. The study's processing was this. Non-productive sequences were removed, and CDR3s not starting with C, not ending with F or W, or shorter than 7 amino acids were discarded. Antigen-specific clonotypes were identified with the MANAFEST web application by comparing peptide-stimulated wells with reference and other culture wells. To be called positive, a clone needed an FDR below 0.05, an odds ratio above 5, and a productive frequency above 0.1% in at least two of three replicate wells. A clonotype counted as cross-reactive if it showed significant expansion both in the SARS-CoV-2 spike wells and in at least one common cold coronavirus spike condition. Similarity between CDR3 sequences was evaluated in R version 3.6.1 using Levenshtein distances (stringdist) and unrooted phylogenetic trees (ape). The public reads were reprocessed in TCRdb via fastp at Q25 and MiXCR, keeping in-frame beta chains. Rows matching on CDR3 protein sequence are summarized as one entry with the most common DNA and genes. TCRdb, not the authors, supplied the V and J calls. The sample table shows about 15,000 distinct CDR3 sequences, and approximately 26% are seen once. The top ten hold 23% of the sample.

This specimen's treatment or condition label, interpreted: roughly nine-day PBMC culture with coronavirus spike peptide pools or control peptides (ViraFEST assay). The ViraFEST assay was used in the study, in which antigen-specific T cells were expanded with peptide pools and expanded clonotypes were subsequently identified by TCR sequencing. The convalescent patients' positive SARS-CoV-2 PCR tests fell between March and December 2020, which was before the Alpha, Beta and Delta variants emerged in the United States. PBMCs were cultured at around 2.2 million per well in IMDM supplemented with around 5% human AB serum and approximately 10 IU/ml IL-2, with approximately 10 ug/ml peptide pools added. On days 3 and 7, half of the culture medium was replaced with fresh IL-2-containing medium. After 10 days of culture, CD4+ T cells were isolated by negative selection with the EasySep CD4+ T cell isolation kit. Ficoll-Paque Plus gradient centrifugation was used to isolate PBMCs from whole blood, and the isolated PBMCs were then either used fresh or cryopreserved at -140C. In general, triplicate wells were set up for every culture condition.

Sequenced sample: cultured CD4+ T cells from blood. The sequence came from a human donor with COVID-19.

The nucleotide sequence is TGTGCCACCAGTGACCTGACTGTGAACTATGGCTACACCTTC. Its protein reads: CATSDLTVNYGYTF. The chain employs TRBV24-1 and TRBJ1-2, with no D gene named confidently. V was cut back by 4 bases and J by 2 bases, leaving a gap of 10 bases between them. According to the germline V gene, CDR1 reads KGHDR and CDR2 reads SFDVKD. Including cysteine and phenylalanine, the CDR3 has 14 amino acids. Here the CDR3 DNA is all that survives: 42 bases in frame from base 1.